The sequence of this TCR beta chain was determined in a study of Ad26.COV2.S vaccination and SARS-CoV-2 variants (dated by TCRdb to the early 2020s). About the full investigation: Donors in the vaccine arm were drawn from COV1001, a phase I-IIa trial of Ad26.COV2.S in healthy adults that was multicentre, randomized, double-blind and placebo-controlled. Ad26.COV2.S was given intramuscularly at 5x10^10 or 1x10^11 viral particles, as a single shot or as two shots 56 days apart. The specificity and breadth of SARS-CoV-2-reactive T cell receptors after Ad26.COV2.S vaccination were assessed by TCRbeta repertoire sequencing. A total of some 30 samples were included in the TCR-sequenced set, comprising about 20 Ad26.COV2.S vaccine recipients, 5 placebo recipients and 8 SARS-CoV-2 convalescent individuals. Trial participants were randomized into five groups of five: low-dose or high-dose Ad26.COV2.S given once or twice, or placebo on both occasions. Throughout the experiments and outcome assessment, investigators stayed blinded to trial group allocation. What the study reported, not specific to this receptor: Comparable non-spike TCR breadth was observed between vaccine and placebo recipients, consistent with only spike being contained in the vaccine. Substantial breadth of spike-specific CD8+ and CD4+ T cell responses was reported after vaccination. Compared with placebo recipients, Ad26.COV2.S recipients showed higher spike-specific TCR breadth (P = 0.0014). The authors noted that the TCR breadth and depth analyses may have underestimated total T cell responses. The study was not powered for comparison of responses between vaccine doses or regimens.

There are 16 amino acids in the CDR3, from cysteine to phenylalanine inclusive. CDR3 DNA only is kept here, 48 bases in frame from base 1. Ends trimmed: V by 4 bases, J by 2 bases; bases unmatched to a gene: 5. As encoded in the germline V gene, CDR1 is MGHRA while CDR2 is YSYEKL. In regard to this clone: What this receptor recognizes is not known. The sample holds no much larger clone one base away, and base qualities are not on file.

TCRbeta CDR3 regions were sequenced with the immunoSEQ Assay. After extraction, genomic DNA underwent amplification by bias-controlled multiplex PCR, followed by high-throughput sequencing. In the paper's pipeline: To quantify the absolute abundance of every unique TCRbeta CDR3 region, sequences were collapsed and filtered. T cell fraction was estimated by normalizing TCRbeta template counts to usable DNA, which was measured by amplifying reference genes present in all nucleated cells. Repertoire TCRs were annotated as SARS-CoV-2-specific when V gene, CDR3 amino acid sequence and J gene were exactly matched to a known reactive TCR set. The reference SARS-CoV-2 TCR set came from MIRA and was filtered for enrichment in COVID-19-positive ImmuneCODE repertoires, removing public or cross-reactive TCRs. Based on the MIRA antigens, annotated TCRs were further analysed at the level of specific ORF or position within ORF. Breadth was defined as the number of annotated unique rearrangements divided by the total number of unique productive rearrangements, and depth was defined as the summed frequency of the annotated unique rearrangements. Group comparisons of TCR breadth used two-sided Wilcoxon rank-sum tests. Held by TCRdb, this immuneACCESS table contains in-frame sequences only and omits some clones. Under half of the omission traces to an unresolved V gene where checked; the cause of the rest is unknown. That table supplies the V and J calls and clone size; D and trimming were determined from the DNA. The sample records about 350,000 clones, 86% of which are singletons. Over 8.5% of the sample belongs to the ten largest clones.

Taken with the paper, the label for treatment or condition translates to: 15 to 20 received Ad26.COV2.S at low or high dose, single or two shots; roughly five received placebo; per-sample allocation not given. For vaccine and placebo recipients, repertoires were sequenced using samples collected on day 63 after the first injection. Cohort 1b enrolled about two dozen adults aged 18-55 years at a single site in Boston, USA, between 29 July and 7 August 2020. Ad26.COV2.S was a replication-incompetent adenovirus type 26 vector that expressed a prefusion-stabilized SARS-CoV-2 spike protein derived from the original Wuhan strain.

The sequence was collected from a person aged 18 to 65 who received the Ad26.COV2.S COVID-19 vaccine or a placebo. The chain employs TRBV4-1 and TRBJ2-3; 11 bases in the middle match TRBD2. Sequenced material: peripheral blood, taken in a trial of Ad26.COV2.S vaccine versus placebo. The CDR3 amino acid sequence is: CASSLLAGALTDTQYF. The sequenced DNA: TGCGCCAGCAGCCTACTAGCGGGGGCCCTCACAGATACGCAGTATTTT.